These 8 T cell receptor beta chains share one sample of origin, sequenced in a study of neurological immune-mediated disorders. TCRdb called the 5' RACE reads again in MiXCR, with one record for every CDR3 protein. The table records tens of thousands of distinct CDR3 sequences, approximately 3.3% of them present only once. The sequenced sample was PBMCs. These TCRs come from a man aged 35 to 55 with multiple sclerosis.

This clonotype appeared many times. The chain is built from TRBV2 and TRBJ2-2; D may be TRBD1 or TRBD2 (5 bases each). The CDR3 length is 13 residues. The V gene's germline CDR1 is SNHLY and CDR2 FYNNEI. Trimming shortened V by 10 bases and J by 6 bases, and 15 bases separated the two germline ends. The CDR3 DNA sequence: TGTGCCAACGCCGGGACCACCCCCGGGGAGCTGTTTTTT. Translating it yields CANAGTTPGELFF.

This clonotype was counted ten times or more. The J gene is TRBJ2-2, the V gene TRBV5-1; 7 bases line up with TRBD1. J lost 1 base, V lost 4 bases, and 4 bases had no gene match. CDR3 length: 15 residues. Germline CDR1 SGHRS, CDR2 YFSETQ. Written as DNA, the CDR3 is TGCGCCAGCAGCCCCAGACAGGGGAACACCGGGGAGCTGTTTTTT. It encodes CASSPRQGNTGELFF.

At least ten counts were recorded for this clonotype. The V gene is TRBV9, the J gene TRBJ2-1; TRBD2 is a possible D gene (6 bases). The length of the CDR3 is 16 residues. The germline V gene has CDR1 SGDLS and CDR2 YYNGEE. V lost 4 bases and J 1 base, leaving 15 bases between the germline ends. The CDR3 is CASSLGGSWSYNEQFF. CDR3 nucleotide sequence: TGTGCCAGCAGCCTCGGAGGGAGTTGGTCCTACAATGAGCAGTTCTTC.

There are many counts of this clonotype. This rearrangement joins TRBV7-6 to TRBJ2-3, with 8 bases that match TRBD1. V dropped 5 bases and J dropped 4; count of bases not matched to a gene: 2. CDR3 size: 13 residues. Germline CDR1 SGHVS, CDR2 FNYEAQ. CDR3 coding DNA: TGTGCCAGCAGCCAGACAGGGGCAGATACGCAGTATTTT. Translating it yields CASSQTGADTQYF.

This clonotype was recorded many times. J is TRBJ1-1 and V is TRBV6-6, with 9 bases lining up with TRBD1. Germline values: CDR1 MNHNY, CDR2 SVGAGI (reference sequence). Trimming took 6 bases from V and 0 from J; bases not matched to a gene: 14. The CDR3 is 18 residues long. CDR3 loop: CASRLDGQGSLLNTEAFF. The CDR3 coding sequence is TGTGCCAGCAGGTTAGACGGACAGGGGTCACTACTGAACACTGAAGCTTTCTTT.

By its share, this clonotype is medium-sized. A read error may produce the germline difference seen at one junction end. The chain links TRBV7-7 to TRBJ2-2, with unresolved D. The CDR3 has 14 amino acids. From germline, CDR1 is SSHAT and CDR2 FNYEAQ (reference sequence). CDR3 coding DNA: TGTGCTAGCAGCTTTGGAGCGAACACCGGGGAGCTGTTTTTT. This gives the protein CASSFGANTGELFF.

This clonotype was recorded a few times. Since a much larger clone is just one base distant, this may be a read error. The chain carries TRBV10-2 and TRBJ1-4, with D hard to call. CDR1 is WSHSY, CDR2 SAAADI, per germline. The CDR3 covers 14 residues. The V and J ends lost 2 bases and 6 bases respectively, with 10 bases between them. The CDR3 is CASSEPGNHEKLFF. The DNA of the CDR3 is TGCGCCAGCAGTGAGCCGGGAAACCATGAAAAACTGTTTTTT.

In regard to this clonotype: Being one base from a much bigger clone, this may be a read error. The chain recombines TRBV7-7 with TRBJ1-2; no clear D. The CDR3 totals 14 residues. Germline CDR1 and CDR2: SSHAT and FNYEAQ (reference sequence). CDR3: CASSLTERGVGYTF. The CDR3 nucleotides are TGTGCTAGCAGCTTAACGGAAAGAGGAGTTGGCTACACCTTC.